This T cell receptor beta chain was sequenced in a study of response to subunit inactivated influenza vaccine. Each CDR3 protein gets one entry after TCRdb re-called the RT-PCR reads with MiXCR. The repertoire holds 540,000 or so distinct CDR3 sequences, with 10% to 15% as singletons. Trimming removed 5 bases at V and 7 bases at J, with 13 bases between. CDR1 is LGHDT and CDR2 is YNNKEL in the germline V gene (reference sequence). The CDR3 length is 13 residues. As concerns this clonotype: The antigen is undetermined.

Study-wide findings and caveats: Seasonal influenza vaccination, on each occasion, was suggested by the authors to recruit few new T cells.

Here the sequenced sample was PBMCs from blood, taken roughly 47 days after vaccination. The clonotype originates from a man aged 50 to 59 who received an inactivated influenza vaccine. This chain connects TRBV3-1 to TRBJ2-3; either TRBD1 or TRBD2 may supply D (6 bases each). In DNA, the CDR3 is TGTGCCAGCAGCAAAAGGGGGGATCATACGCAGTATTTT. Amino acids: CASSKRGDHTQYF.